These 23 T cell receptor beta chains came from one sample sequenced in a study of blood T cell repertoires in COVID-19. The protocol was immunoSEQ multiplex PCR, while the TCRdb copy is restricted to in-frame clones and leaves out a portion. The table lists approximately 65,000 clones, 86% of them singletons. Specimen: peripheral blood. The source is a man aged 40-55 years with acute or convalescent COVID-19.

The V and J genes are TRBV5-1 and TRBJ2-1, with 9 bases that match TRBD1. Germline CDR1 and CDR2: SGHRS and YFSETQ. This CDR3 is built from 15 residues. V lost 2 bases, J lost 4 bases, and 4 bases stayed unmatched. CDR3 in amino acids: CASSFGGQGYNEQFF. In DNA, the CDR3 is TGCGCCAGCAGCTTCGGAGGACAGGGGTACAATGAGCAGTTCTTC.

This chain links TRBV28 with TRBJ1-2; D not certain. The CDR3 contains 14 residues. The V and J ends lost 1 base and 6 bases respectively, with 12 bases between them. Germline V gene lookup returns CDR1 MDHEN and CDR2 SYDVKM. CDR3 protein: CASSLYGERDGYTF. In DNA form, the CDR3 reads TGTGCCAGCAGTTTATATGGGGAGAGGGATGGCTACACCTTC.

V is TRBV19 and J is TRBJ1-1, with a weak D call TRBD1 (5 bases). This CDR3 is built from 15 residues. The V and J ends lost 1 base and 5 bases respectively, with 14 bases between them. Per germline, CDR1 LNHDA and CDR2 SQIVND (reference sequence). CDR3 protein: CASSIGEGRETEAFF. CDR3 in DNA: TGTGCCAGTAGTATAGGGGAGGGGAGGGAGACTGAAGCTTTCTTT.

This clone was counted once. The CDR3 region has the DNA TGTGCCAGCAGCTTAAGGGGGAGGAGCGGGGGCCGCCCCCTCCAAGAGACCCAGTACTTC. It codes for CASSLRGRSGGRPLQETQYF. The chain uses TRBV7-6 and TRBJ2-5; 8 nucleotides match TRBD2. Germline assignment: CDR1 SGHVS and CDR2 FNYEAQ. The V segment lost 2 bases and the J segment 1 base; nucleotides outside the gene matches: 18. The CDR3 loop spans 20 amino acids.

CDR3 coding DNA: TGTGCCAGTAGTAACTACAGGGACACTGAAGCTTTCTTT. It specifies CASSNYRDTEAFF. The chain combines TRBV19 with TRBJ1-1; D perhaps matches TRBD1 (6 bases). The V gene's germline CDR1 is LNHDA and CDR2 SQIVND (reference sequence). V was cut by 4 bases and J by 3 bases, with 9 bases left in between. This CDR3 comprises 13 residues.

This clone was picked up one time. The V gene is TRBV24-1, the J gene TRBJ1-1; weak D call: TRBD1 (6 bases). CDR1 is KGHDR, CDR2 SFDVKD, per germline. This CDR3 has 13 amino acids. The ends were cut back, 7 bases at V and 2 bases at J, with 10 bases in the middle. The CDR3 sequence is CATRTGDNTEAFF. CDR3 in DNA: TGTGCCACCAGGACAGGTGACAACACTGAAGCTTTCTTT.

Written as DNA, the CDR3 is TGTGCCACCAGTGACTCCGGGACATCCTATGGCTACACCTTC. Amino acids: CATSDSGTSYGYTF. The rearrangement joins TRBV24-1 to TRBJ1-2, with TRBD1 as a possible D gene (6 bases). Trimming shortened V by 4 bases and J by 4 bases, and 12 bases separated the two germline ends. The CDR3 length is 14 residues. The germline gives CDR1 KGHDR, CDR2 SFDVKD.

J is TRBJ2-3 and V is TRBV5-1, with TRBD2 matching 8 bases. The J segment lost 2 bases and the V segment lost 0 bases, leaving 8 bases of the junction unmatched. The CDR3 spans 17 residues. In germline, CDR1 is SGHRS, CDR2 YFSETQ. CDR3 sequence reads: CASSLEVWRGDTDTQYF. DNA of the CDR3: TGCGCCAGCAGCTTGGAGGTTTGGCGGGGGGACACAGATACGCAGTATTTT.

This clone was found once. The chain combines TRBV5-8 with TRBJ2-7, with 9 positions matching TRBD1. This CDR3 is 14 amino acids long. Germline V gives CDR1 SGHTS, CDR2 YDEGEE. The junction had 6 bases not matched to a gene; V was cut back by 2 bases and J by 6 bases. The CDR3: CASSFGTGYGEQYF. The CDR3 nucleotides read TGTGCCAGCAGCTTCGGGACAGGGTATGGCGAGCAGTACTTC.

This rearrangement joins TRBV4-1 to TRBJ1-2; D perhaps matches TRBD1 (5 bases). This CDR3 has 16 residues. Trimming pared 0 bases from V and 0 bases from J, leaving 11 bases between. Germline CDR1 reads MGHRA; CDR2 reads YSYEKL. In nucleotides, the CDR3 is TGCGCCAGCAGCCAAGATGACAGAACAGCTAACTATGGCTACACCTTC. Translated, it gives CASSQDDRTANYGYTF.

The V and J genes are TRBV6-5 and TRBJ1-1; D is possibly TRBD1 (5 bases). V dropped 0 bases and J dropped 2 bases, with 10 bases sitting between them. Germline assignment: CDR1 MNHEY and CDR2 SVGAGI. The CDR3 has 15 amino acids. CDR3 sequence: CASSYSGGRNTEAFF. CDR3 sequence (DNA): TGTGCCAGCAGTTACTCCGGGGGGAGAAACACTGAAGCTTTCTTT.

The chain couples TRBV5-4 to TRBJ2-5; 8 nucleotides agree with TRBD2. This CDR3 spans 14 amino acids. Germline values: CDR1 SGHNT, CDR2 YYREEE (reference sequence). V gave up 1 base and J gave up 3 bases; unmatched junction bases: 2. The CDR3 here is CASSLYGGEETQYF. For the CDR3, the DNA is TGTGCCAGCAGCTTGTACGGGGGGGAAGAGACCCAGTACTTC.

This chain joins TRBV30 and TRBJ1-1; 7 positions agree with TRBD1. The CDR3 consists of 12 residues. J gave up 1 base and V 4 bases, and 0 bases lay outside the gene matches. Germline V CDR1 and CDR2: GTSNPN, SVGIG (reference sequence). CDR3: CAWKGANTEAFF. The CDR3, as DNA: TGTGCCTGGAAGGGGGCGAACACTGAAGCTTTCTTT.

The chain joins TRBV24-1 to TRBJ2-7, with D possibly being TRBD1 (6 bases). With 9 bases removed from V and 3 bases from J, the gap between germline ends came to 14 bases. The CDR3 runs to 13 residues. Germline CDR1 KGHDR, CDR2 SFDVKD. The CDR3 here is CATGTGINYEQYF. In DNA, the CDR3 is TGTGCCACCGGAACAGGGATAAACTACGAGCAGTACTTC.

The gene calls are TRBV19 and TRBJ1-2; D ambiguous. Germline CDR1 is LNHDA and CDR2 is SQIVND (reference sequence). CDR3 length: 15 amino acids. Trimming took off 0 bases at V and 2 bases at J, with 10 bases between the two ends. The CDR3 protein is CASSIDQALNYGYTF. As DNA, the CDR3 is TGTGCCAGTAGTATAGATCAGGCCCTAAACTATGGCTACACCTTC. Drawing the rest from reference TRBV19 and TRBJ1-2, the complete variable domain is DGGITQSPKYLFRKEGQNVTLSCEQNLNHDAMYWYRQDPGQGLRLIYYSQIVNDFQKGDIAEGYSVSREKKESFPLTVTSAQKNPTAFYLCASSIDQALNYGYTFGSGTRLTVV.

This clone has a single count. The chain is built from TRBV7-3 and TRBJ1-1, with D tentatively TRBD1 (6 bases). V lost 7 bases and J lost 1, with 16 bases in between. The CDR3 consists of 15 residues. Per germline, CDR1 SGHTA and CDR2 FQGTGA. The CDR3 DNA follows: TGTGCCAGCACCTTGTTAGGGGGACAGAACACTGAAGCTTTCTTT. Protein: CASTLLGGQNTEAFF.

CDR3 protein: CASSEVRGGQGKAFF. CDR3 in DNA: TGTGCCAGCAGTGAAGTACGTGGGGGACAGGGAAAAGCTTTCTTT. The rearrangement joins TRBV2 to TRBJ1-1, with 9 bases fitting TRBD1. Germline assignment: CDR1 SNHLY and CDR2 FYNNEI. The CDR3 is 15 amino acids. V lost 1 base and J lost 9; bases outside the gene matches: 9.

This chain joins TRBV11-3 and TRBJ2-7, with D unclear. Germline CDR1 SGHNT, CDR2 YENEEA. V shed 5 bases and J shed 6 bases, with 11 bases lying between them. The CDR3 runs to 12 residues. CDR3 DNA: TGTGCCAGCAGCCCCGCCGCAGGCGAGCAGTACTTC. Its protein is CASSPAAGEQYF.

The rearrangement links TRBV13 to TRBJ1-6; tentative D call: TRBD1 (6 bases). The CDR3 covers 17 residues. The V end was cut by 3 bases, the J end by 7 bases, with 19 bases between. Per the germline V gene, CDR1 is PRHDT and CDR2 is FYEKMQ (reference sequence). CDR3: CASSFATGHLGNSPLHF. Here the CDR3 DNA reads TGTGCCAGCAGCTTCGCAACAGGGCACTTGGGAAATTCACCCCTCCACTTT.

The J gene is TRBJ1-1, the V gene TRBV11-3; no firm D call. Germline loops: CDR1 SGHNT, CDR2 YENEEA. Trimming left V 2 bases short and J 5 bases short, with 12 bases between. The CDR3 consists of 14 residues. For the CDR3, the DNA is TGTGCCAGCAGCTTATTTAGGTCGGAGACTGAAGCTTTCTTT. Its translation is CASSLFRSETEAFF.

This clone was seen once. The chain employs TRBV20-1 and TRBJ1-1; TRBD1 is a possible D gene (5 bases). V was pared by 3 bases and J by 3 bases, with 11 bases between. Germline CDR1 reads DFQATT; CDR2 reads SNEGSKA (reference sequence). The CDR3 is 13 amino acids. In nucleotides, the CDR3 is TGCAGTGCTAGTATGGGGGGGGACACTGAAGCTTTCTTT. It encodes CSASMGGDTEAFF.

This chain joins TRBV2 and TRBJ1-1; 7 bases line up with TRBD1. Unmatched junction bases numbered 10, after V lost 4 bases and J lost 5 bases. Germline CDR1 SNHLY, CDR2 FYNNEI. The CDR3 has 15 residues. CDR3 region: CASSGIQGVTTEAFF. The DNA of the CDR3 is TGTGCCAGCAGTGGGATTCAGGGGGTTACAACTGAAGCTTTCTTT.

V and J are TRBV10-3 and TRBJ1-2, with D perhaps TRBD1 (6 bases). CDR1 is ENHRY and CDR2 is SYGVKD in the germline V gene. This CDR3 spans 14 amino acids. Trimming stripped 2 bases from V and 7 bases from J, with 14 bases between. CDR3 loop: CAISELDRTPGYTF. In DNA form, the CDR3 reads TGTGCCATCAGTGAGCTCGACAGGACACCTGGCTACACCTTC.